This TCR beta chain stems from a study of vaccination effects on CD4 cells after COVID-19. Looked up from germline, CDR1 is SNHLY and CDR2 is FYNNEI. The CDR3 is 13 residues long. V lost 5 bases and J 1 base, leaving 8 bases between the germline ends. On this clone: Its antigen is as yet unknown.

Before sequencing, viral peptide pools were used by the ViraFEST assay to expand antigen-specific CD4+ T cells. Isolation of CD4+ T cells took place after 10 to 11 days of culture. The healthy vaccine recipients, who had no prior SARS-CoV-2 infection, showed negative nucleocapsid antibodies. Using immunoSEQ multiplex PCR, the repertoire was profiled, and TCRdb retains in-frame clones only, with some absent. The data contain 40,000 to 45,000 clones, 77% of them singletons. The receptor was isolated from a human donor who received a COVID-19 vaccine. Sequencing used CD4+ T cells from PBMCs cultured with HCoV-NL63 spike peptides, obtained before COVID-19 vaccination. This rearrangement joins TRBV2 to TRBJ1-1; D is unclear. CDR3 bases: TGTGCCAGCAGTAAAGGAACGAACACTGAAGCTTTCTTT. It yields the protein CASSKGTNTEAFF. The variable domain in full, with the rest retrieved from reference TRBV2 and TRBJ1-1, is EPEVTQTPSHQVTQMGQEVILRCVPISNHLYFYWYRQILGQKVEFLVSFYNNEISEKSEIFDDQFSVERPDGSNFTLKIRSTKLEDSAMYFCASSKGTNTEAFFGQGTRLTVV.